Below, 17 T cell receptor beta chains from the same sample are listed, as sequenced in a study of blood T cell repertoires in COVID-19. Sequencing was performed with immunoSEQ multiplex PCR; in TCRdb, only in-frame clones are kept and a portion is missing. The profile shows under 300,000 clones, roughly 84% of them singletons. Sequenced input: PBMCs or T cells enriched from blood (not recorded which). The receptors were gathered from a man aged 45 to 65 who had recovered from COVID-19.

The chain uses TRBV9 and TRBJ2-3; 14 positions match TRBD2. From germline, CDR1 is SGDLS and CDR2 YYNGEE. The CDR3 covers 16 residues. Trimming removed 3 bases from V and 2 bases from J; junction bases left unmatched: 2. CDR3 coding DNA: TGTGCCAGCAGCGAGACTAGCGGGGGGGACACAGATACGCAGTATTTT. Its protein is CASSETSGGDTDTQYF.

The V and J genes are TRBV3-1 (or the pseudogene TRBV3-2) and TRBJ1-4; 8 positions agree with TRBD1. V trimming: 4 bases; J trimming: 7 bases; junction bases outside the gene matches: 8. There are 15 residues in the CDR3. Germline CDR1 and CDR2: LGHDT and YNNKEL (reference sequence). This CDR3 is CASSLGQVVGEKLFF. Here the CDR3 DNA reads TGTGCCAGCAGCCTGGGACAGGTCGTAGGTGAAAAACTGTTTTTT.

CDR3: CAWNSLSGDTQYF. The CDR3 DNA reads TGTGCCTGGAATAGCCTGTCCGGAGATACGCAGTATTTT. The chain couples TRBV30 to TRBJ2-3; D uncertain. Trimming took 4 bases from V and 5 from J, leaving 13 bases between them. The CDR3 runs 13 residues. Germline loops: CDR1 GTSNPN, CDR2 SVGIG (reference sequence).

This chain uses TRBV9 with TRBJ1-2, with 10 bases lining up with TRBD1. The CDR3 spans 16 residues. The germline gives CDR1 SGDLS, CDR2 YYNGEE. With 4 bases clipped from V and 5 bases from J, the junction kept 11 bases outside the gene matches. The CDR3 DNA is TGTGCCAGCAGCCCATCAGGGACAGGGGCGATTTATGGCTACACCTTC. Encoded protein: CASSPSGTGAIYGYTF.

This clone was counted once. The V and J genes are TRBV9 and TRBJ2-3; maybe TRBD2 (5 bases). The CDR3 consists of 14 residues. CDR1 is SGDLS and CDR2 is YYNGEE in the germline V gene. The ends were cut back, 7 bases at V and 0 bases at J, with 12 bases in the middle. CDR3 DNA sequence: TGTGCCAGCTCGGGATCGGGGAGCACAGATACGCAGTATTTT. It specifies CASSGSGSTDTQYF.

This chain links TRBV28 with TRBJ2-3; TRBD2 matches 8 bases. The V gene end was trimmed by 1 base and the J gene end by 0 bases; junction bases not matched to a gene: 9. The length of the CDR3 is 18 residues. Germline CDR1 MDHEN, CDR2 SYDVKM. For the CDR3, the DNA is TGTGCCAGCAGTTTATTTGGCGGGGGGAGGGGGAGCACAGATACGCAGTATTTT. It is translated as CASSLFGGGRGSTDTQYF.

The chain couples TRBV9 to TRBJ1-6, with 9 bases aligning to TRBD1. Per germline, CDR1 SGDLS and CDR2 YYNGEE. This CDR3 spans 16 amino acids. V dropped 3 bases and J dropped 14; count of bases not matched to a gene: 15. CDR3 amino acids: CASSAVGQGGLLALHF. In nucleotides, the CDR3 is TGTGCCAGCAGCGCCGTGGGACAGGGTGGGCTGCTGGCCCTCCACTTT.

The CDR3, as DNA: TGCGCCAGCAGCTTGGCAGTACAGGGGCCCGGGGAGACCCAGTACTTC. Its translation is CASSLAVQGPGETQYF. The chain couples TRBV5-1 to TRBJ2-5, with TRBD1 identical over 7 bases. V dropped 0 bases and J dropped 5; count of bases not matched to a gene: 10. This CDR3 region has 16 residues. Germline loops: CDR1 SGHRS, CDR2 YFSETQ.

The chain carries TRBV11-3 and TRBJ2-5; TRBD1 might be the D (6 bases). Germline-derived CDR1 and CDR2 are SGHNT and YENEEA. This CDR3 is built from 18 residues. Deletions cut 6 bases from V and 2 bases from J, with 25 bases between. This CDR3 reads CASSLYFWGTSAQETQYF. CDR3 nucleotide sequence: TGTGCCAGCAGTCTCTACTTCTGGGGGACATCGGCTCAAGAGACCCAGTACTTC.

This clone has a handful of counts. V usage is TRBV9 and J usage is TRBJ1-5; no firm D call. The CDR3 is 12 residues long. V lost 2 bases to trimming and J lost 5 bases, with 5 bases between them. Germline V gene data show CDR1 as SGDLS and CDR2 as YYNGEE. In DNA, the CDR3 is TGTGCCAGCAGCGTGGGCGATCAGCCCCAGCATTTT. This sequence encodes CASSVGDQPQHF.

This chain links TRBV11-2 with TRBJ2-7; D perhaps matches TRBD1 (5 bases). The germline gives CDR1 SGHAT, CDR2 FQNNGV. Between the trimmed V and J ends, which lost 2 bases and 2 bases, there was a span of 13 bases. CDR3 length equals 15 residues. In nucleotides, the CDR3 is TGTGCCAGCAGCTTAAACAGGTTTCCGACCTACGAGCAGTACTTC. Translating it yields CASSLNRFPTYEQYF.

The V and J genes are TRBV4-3 and TRBJ2-1; D possibly corresponds to TRBD1 (6 bases). This CDR3 is built from 15 residues. Germline V gene sequence: CDR1 LGHNA, CDR2 YSLEER. V lost 0 bases to trimming and J lost 5 bases, with 11 bases between them. As DNA, the CDR3 is TGCGCCAGCAGCCAAGATTGGGGGCCAAACAATGAGCAGTTCTTC. As protein: CASSQDWGPNNEQFF.

V gene TRBV7-8 combines with J gene TRBJ1-3, with D maybe TRBD1 (5 bases). V dropped 6 bases and J dropped 0 bases, with 12 bases sitting between them. CDR1 is SGHVS, CDR2 FQNEAQ, per germline. The CDR3 has 15 residues. CDR3: CASSRDSNSGNTIYF. The CDR3 bases are TGTGCCAGCAGTCGCGACAGTAACTCTGGAAACACCATATATTTT.

This clone was detected a few times. The gene calls are TRBV24-1 and TRBJ1-4; perhaps TRBD1 as D (5 bases). Trimming left V 8 bases short and J 3 bases short, with 18 bases between. Germline values: CDR1 KGHDR, CDR2 SFDVKD. This CDR3 contains 16 residues. CDR3: CATNMALKGPNEKLFF. The CDR3 coding sequence is TGTGCCACCAACATGGCTCTCAAGGGGCCTAATGAAAAACTGTTTTTT.

The chain uses TRBV2 and TRBJ2-2; 8 bases are a match to TRBD1. V was pared by 6 bases and J by 6 bases, with 6 bases of the junction left unmatched. Germline V CDR1 and CDR2: SNHLY, FYNNEI. The CDR3 is 14 residues long. The DNA for the CDR3 is TGTGCCAGCAGACCAGGGGGCGCGTCCGGGGAGCTGTTTTTT. As protein: CASRPGGASGELFF.

This clone was recorded a few times. The rearrangement links TRBV6-4 to TRBJ1-5, with 7 nucleotides matching TRBD1. Germline V CDR1 and CDR2: MRHNA, SNTAGT. V shed 0 bases and J 4 bases; nucleotides not matched to a gene: 12. The CDR3 contains 18 residues. The CDR3 here is CASSDSVDRLPQNQPQHF. The CDR3 nucleotides are TGTGCCAGCAGTGACTCAGTGGACAGGCTACCCCAAAATCAGCCCCAGCATTTT.

This chain joins TRBV12-5 and TRBJ1-6; D is uncertain. CDR3 length: 12 amino acids. V shed 4 bases and J shed 8 bases, with 6 bases lying between them. In germline, CDR1 is LGHNT, CDR2 FRNRAP. The chain's CDR3 is CASGYGDSPLHF. CDR3 sequence (DNA): TGTGCTAGTGGTTACGGGGATTCACCCCTCCACTTT.